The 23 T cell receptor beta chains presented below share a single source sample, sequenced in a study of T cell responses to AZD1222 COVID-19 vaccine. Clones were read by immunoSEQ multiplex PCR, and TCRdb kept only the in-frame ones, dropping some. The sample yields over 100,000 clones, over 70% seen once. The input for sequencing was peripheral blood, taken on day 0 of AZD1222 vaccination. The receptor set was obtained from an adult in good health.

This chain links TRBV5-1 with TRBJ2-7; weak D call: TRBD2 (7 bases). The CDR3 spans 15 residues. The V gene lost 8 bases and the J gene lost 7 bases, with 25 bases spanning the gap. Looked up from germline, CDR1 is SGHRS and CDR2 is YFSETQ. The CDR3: CASSGSGGVRREQYF. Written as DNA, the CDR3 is TGCGCCAGTTCGGGCTCGGGGGGCGTACGGAGAGAGCAGTACTTC.

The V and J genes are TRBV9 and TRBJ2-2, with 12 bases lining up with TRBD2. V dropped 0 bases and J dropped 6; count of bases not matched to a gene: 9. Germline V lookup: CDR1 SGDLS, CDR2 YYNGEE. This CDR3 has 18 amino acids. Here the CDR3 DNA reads TGTGCCAGCAGCGTAGAAGCCTGGCTAGCGGGAGGGGCCGGGGAGCTGTTTTTT. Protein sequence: CASSVEAWLAGGAGELFF.

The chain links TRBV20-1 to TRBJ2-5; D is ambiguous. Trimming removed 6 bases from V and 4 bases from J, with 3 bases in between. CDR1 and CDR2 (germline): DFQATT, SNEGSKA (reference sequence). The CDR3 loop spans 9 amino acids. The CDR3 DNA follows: TGCAGTGCCGGAGAGACCCAGTACTTC. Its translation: CSAGETQYF.

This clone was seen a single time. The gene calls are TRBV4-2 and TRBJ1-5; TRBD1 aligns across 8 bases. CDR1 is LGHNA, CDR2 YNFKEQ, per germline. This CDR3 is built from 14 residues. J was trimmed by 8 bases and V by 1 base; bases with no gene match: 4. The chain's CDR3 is CASSQAQGGKPQHF. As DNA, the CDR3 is TGTGCCAGCAGCCAAGCACAGGGGGGGAAGCCCCAGCATTTT.

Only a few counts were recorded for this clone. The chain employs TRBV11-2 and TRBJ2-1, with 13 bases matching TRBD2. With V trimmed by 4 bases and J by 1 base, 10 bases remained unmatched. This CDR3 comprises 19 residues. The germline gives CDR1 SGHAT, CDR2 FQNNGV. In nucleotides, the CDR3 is TGTGCCAGCAGCTCTAGGGGACTAGCGGGATTCGGGTCCTACAATGAGCAGTTCTTC. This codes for CASSSRGLAGFGSYNEQFF.

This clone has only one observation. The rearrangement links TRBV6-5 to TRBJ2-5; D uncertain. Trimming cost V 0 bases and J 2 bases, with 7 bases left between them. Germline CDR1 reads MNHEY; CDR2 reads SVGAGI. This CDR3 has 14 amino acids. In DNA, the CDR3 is TGTGCCAGCAGTTACTCGATCCGGCAAGAGACCCAGTACTTC. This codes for CASSYSIRQETQYF.

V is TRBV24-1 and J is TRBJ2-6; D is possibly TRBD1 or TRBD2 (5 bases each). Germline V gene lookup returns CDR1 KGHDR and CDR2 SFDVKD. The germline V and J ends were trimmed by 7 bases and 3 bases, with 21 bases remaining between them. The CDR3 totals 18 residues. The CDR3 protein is CATSPVRGGGNGANVLTF. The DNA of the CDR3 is TGTGCCACCAGCCCCGTGAGGGGCGGCGGAAATGGGGCCAACGTCCTGACTTTC.

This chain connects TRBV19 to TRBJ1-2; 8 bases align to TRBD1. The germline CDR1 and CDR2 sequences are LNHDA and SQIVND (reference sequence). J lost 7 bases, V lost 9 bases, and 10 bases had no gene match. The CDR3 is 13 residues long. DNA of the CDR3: TGTGCCAGCTCTAATGACAGGGGTAGTGGCTACACCTTC. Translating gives CASSNDRGSGYTF.

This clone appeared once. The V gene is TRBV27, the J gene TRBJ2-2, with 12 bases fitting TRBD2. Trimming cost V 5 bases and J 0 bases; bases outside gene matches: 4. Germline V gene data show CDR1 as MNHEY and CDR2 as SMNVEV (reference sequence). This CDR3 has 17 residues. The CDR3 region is CASSRTSGKSNTGELFF. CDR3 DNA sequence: TGTGCCAGCAGTAGGACTAGCGGGAAATCGAACACCGGGGAGCTGTTTTTT.

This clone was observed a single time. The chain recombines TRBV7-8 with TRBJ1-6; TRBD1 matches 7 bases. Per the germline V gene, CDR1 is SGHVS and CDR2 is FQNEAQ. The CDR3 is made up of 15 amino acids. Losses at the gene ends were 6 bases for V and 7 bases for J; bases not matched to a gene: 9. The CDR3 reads CASSETGEGNSPLHF. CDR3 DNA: TGTGCCAGCAGTGAAACAGGGGAAGGAAATTCACCCCTCCACTTT.

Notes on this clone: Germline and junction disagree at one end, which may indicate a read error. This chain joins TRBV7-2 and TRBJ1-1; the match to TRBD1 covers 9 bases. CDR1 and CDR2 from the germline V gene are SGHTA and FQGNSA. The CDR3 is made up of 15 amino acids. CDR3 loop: CASSLGGDREGRRDF. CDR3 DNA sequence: TGTGCCAGCAGCTTAGGAGGGGACAGGGAAGGAAGGCGTGACTTT.

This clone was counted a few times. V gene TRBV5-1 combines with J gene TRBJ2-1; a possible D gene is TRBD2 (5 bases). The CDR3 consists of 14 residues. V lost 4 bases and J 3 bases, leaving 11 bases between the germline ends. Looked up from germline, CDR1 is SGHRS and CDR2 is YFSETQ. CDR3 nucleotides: TGCGCCAGCAGCCTGAACCGGGGCTACAATGAGCAGTTCTTC. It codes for CASSLNRGYNEQFF. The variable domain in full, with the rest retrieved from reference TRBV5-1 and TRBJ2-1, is KAGVTQTPRYLIKTRGQQVTLSCSPISGHRSVSWYQQTPGQGLQFLFEYFSETQRNKGNFPGRFSGRQFSNSRSEMNVSTLELGDSALYLCASSLNRGYNEQFFGPGTRLTVL.

CDR3 in DNA: TGTGCCAGCAGCTTAGGGGGTCTAGCGGGGACACAAGAGACCCAGTACTTC. Translating it yields CASSLGGLAGTQETQYF. The chain uses TRBV7-3 and TRBJ2-5; 9 bases line up with TRBD2. Germline V CDR1 and CDR2: SGHTA, FQGTGA. V lost 2 bases and J lost 2; bases outside the gene matches: 9. CDR3 length: 17 residues.

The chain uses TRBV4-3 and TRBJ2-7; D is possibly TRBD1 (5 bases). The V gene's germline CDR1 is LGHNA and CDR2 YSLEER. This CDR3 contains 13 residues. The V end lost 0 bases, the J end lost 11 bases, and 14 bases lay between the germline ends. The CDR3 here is CASSQEAQGPKYF. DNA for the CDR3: TGCGCCAGCAGCCAAGAAGCCCAGGGCCCCAAGTACTTC.

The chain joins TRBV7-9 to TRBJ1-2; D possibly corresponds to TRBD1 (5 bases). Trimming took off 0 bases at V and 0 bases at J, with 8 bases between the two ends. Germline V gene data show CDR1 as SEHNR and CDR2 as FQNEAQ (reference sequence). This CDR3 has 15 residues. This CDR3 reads CASSLAGEANYGYTF. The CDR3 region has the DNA TGTGCCAGCAGCTTAGCAGGGGAAGCTAACTATGGCTACACCTTC.

CDR3 in amino acids: CASSIRLAGGREQYF. The CDR3 DNA reads TGTGCCAGTAGTATCCGGCTAGCGGGGGGGCGGGAGCAGTACTTC. The J gene is TRBJ2-7, the V gene TRBV19, with 12 bases that match TRBD2. The J segment lost 7 bases and the V segment lost 3 bases, leaving 7 bases of the junction unmatched. Germline-derived CDR1 and CDR2 are LNHDA and SQIVND (reference sequence). The CDR3 is 15 residues long.

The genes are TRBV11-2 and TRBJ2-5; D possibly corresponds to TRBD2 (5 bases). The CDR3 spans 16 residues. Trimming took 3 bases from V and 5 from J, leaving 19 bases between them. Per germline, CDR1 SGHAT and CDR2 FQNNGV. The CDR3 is CASSFVSGPVMETQYF. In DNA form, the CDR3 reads TGTGCCAGCAGCTTCGTAAGCGGACCTGTTATGGAGACCCAGTACTTC.

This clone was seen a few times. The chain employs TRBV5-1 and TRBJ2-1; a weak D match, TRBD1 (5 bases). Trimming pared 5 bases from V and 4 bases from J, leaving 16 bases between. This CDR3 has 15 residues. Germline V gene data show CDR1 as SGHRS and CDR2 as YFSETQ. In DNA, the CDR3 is TGCGCCAGCAGTCCTAGTCAGGGCCCTTACAATGAGCAGTTCTTC. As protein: CASSPSQGPYNEQFF.

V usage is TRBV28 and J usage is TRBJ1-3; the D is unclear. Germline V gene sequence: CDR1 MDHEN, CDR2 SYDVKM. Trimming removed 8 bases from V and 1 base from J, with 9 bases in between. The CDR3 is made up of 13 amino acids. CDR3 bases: TGTGCCAGCCTCACACCGTCTGGAAACACCATATATTTT. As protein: CASLTPSGNTIYF.

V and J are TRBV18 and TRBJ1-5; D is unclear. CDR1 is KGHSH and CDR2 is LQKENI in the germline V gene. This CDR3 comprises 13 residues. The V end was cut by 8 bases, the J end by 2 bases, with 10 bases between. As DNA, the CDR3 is TGTGCCAGCCGGACTGCGGGCAATCAGCCCCAGCATTTT. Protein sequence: CASRTAGNQPQHF.

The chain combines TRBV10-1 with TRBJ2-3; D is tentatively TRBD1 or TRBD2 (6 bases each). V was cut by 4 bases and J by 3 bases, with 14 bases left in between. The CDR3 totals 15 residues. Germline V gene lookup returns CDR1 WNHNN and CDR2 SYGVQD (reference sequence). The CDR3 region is CASSVGGRKTDTQYF. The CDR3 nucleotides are TGCGCCAGCAGTGTTGGGGGGCGCAAGACAGATACGCAGTATTTT.

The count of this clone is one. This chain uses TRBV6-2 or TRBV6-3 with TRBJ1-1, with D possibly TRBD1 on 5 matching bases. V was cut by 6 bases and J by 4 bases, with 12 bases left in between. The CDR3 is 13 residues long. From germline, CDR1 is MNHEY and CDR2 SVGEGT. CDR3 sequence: CASSQGGSTEAFF. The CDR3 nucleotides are TGTGCCAGCAGCCAGGGAGGGTCCACTGAAGCTTTCTTT.

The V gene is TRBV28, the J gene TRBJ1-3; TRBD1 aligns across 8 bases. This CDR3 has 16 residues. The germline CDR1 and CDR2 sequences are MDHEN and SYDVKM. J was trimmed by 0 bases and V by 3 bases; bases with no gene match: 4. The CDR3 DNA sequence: TGTGCCAGCAGTTTCCACACAGGGGGCTCTGGAAACACCATATATTTT. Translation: CASSFHTGGSGNTIYF. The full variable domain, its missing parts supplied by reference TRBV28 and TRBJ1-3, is DVKVTQSSRYLVKRTGEKVFLECVQDMDHENMFWYRQDPGLGLRLIYFSYDVKMKEKGDIPEGYSVSREKKERFSLILESASTNQTSMYLCASSFHTGGSGNTIYFGEGSWLTVV.